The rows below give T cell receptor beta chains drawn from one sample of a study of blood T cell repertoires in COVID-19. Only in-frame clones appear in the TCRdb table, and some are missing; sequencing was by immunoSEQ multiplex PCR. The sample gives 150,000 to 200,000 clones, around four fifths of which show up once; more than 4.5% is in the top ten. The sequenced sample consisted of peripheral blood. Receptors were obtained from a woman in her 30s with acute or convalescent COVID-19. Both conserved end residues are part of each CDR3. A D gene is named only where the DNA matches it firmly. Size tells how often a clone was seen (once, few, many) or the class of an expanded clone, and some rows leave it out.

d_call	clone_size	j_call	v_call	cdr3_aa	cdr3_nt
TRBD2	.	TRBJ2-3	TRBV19	CASSITGSGRNTQYF	TGTGCCAGTAGTATTACCGGTAGCGGGAGGAATACGCAGTATTTT
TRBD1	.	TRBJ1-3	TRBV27	CASSLSRGQFAGNTIYF	TGTGCCAGCAGTTTATCGAGGGGACAGTTCGCCGGAAACACCATATATTTT
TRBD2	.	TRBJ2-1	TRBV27	CASSLTGTSHNEQFF	TGTGCCAGCAGTTTGACCGGGACTAGCCACAATGAGCAGTTCTTC
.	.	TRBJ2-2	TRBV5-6	CASSLVQAQAGELFF	TGTGCCAGCAGCTTGGTGCAGGCCCAAGCCGGGGAGCTGTTTTTT
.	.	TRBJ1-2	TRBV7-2	CASSLLQGPIYGYTF	TGTGCCAGCAGCCTTCTACAGGGCCCCATCTATGGCTACACCTTC
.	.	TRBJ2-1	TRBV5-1	CASSFKDGNEQFF	TGCGCCAGCAGCTTTAAAGACGGGAATGAGCAGTTCTTC
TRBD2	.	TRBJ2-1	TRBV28	CASSSSGSWFNEQFF	TGTGCCAGCAGCTCTAGCGGGAGTTGGTTCAATGAGCAGTTCTTC
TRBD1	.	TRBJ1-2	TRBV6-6	CASSYSTGGGGYTF	TGTGCCAGCAGTTACTCAACAGGGGGCGGCGGCTACACCTTC
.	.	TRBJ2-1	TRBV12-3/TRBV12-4	CASVLSNEQFF	TGTGCCAGCGTACTGTCCAATGAGCAGTTCTTC
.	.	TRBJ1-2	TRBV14	CASSQVGRDFNYGYTF	TGTGCCAGCAGCCAAGTCGGCAGGGACTTTAACTATGGCTACACCTTC
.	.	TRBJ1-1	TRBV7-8	CASSLPSGVNTEAFF	TGTGCCAGCAGCTTGCCGAGCGGGGTGAACACTGAAGCTTTCTTT
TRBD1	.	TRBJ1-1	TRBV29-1	CSSTQGAIGNTEAFF	TGCAGCTCGACACAGGGGGCGATTGGGAACACTGAAGCTTTCTTT
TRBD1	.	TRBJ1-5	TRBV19	CASSMTGGGQPQHF	TGTGCCAGTAGTATGACAGGGGGAGGGCAGCCCCAGCATTTT
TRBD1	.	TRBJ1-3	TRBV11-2	CASSLVSRGLGNTIYF	TGTGCCAGCAGCTTAGTGTCCAGGGGGCTTGGAAACACCATATATTTT
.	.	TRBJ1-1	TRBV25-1	CASSEFREGAEAFF	TGTGCCAGCAGTGAATTTCGGGAGGGCGCTGAAGCTTTCTTT
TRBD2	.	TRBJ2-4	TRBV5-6	CASTPRTRENIQYF	TGTGCCAGCACCCCGCGGACTAGAGAAAACATTCAGTACTTC
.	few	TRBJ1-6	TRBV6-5	CAGGVYNSPLHF	TGTGCCGGCGGAGTCTATAATTCACCCCTCCACTTT
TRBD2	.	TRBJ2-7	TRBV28	CASKLRLASYEQYF	TGTGCCAGCAAACTAAGACTAGCGTCCTACGAGCAGTACTTC
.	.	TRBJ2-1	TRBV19	CASSIENEQFF	TGTGCCAGTAGTATTGAGAATGAGCAGTTCTTC
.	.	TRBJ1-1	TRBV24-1	CATSDSGDLETEAFF	TGTGCCACCAGTGATTCCGGGGATTTGGAGACTGAAGCTTTCTTT
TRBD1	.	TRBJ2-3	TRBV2	CASSEQGFPDTQYF	TGTGCCAGCAGCGAACAGGGGTTCCCAGATACGCAGTATTTT
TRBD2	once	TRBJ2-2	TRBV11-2	CASSLDKSWTSGVNTGELFF	TGTGCCAGCAGCTTAGATAAATCGTGGACTAGCGGGGTCAACACCGGGGAGCTGTTTTTT
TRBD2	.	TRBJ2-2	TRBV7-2	CASSSATSGGPGELFF	TGTGCCAGCAGCAGTGCAACTAGCGGGGGGCCCGGGGAGCTGTTTTTT
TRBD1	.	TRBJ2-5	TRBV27	CASFTGGRETQYF	TGTGCCAGCTTTACAGGGGGCCGGGAGACCCAGTACTTC
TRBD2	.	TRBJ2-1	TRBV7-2	CASRAQPGLAVYNEQFF	TGTGCCAGCAGGGCCCAACCGGGACTAGCGGTCTACAATGAGCAGTTCTTC
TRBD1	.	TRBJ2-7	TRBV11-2	CASSLGSGGSEQYF	TGTGCCAGCAGCTTAGGATCAGGGGGTTCCGAGCAGTACTTC
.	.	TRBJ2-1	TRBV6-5	CASSKDNSYNEQFF	TGTGCCAGCTCGAAGGACAACTCCTACAATGAGCAGTTCTTC